The 2 T cell receptor beta chains presented below share a single source sample, sequenced in a study of spatial heterogeneity in lung cancer. The study, taken as a whole, reports: The study found that expanded intratumoral alpha and beta TCR counts tracked tumor mutation counts.

These receptors' targets are unknown. TCRdb called the 5' RACE reads again in MiXCR, with one record for every CDR3 protein. The table lists under 7,000 distinct CDR3 sequences, around 15% of them singletons, with approximately 10% in the top ten. As for time point: sample taken at primary tumor resection. This sample comprised lung tumor tissue, obtained at surgery. These receptors all stem from a male donor with early-stage non-small cell lung cancer.

This clonotype is medium-sized by share. The library was built for alpha chains, so this beta chain is an off-target read and its size means little. The rearrangement uses TRBV7-2 and TRBJ1-1, with 8 nucleotides matching TRBD1. Losses at the gene ends were 4 bases for V and 5 bases for J; bases not matched to a gene: 6. The CDR3 runs 14 residues. The germline V gene encodes CDR1 SGHTA and CDR2 FQGNSA. CDR3 sequence: CASSSGDRQTEAFF. The CDR3 region has the DNA TGTGCCAGCAGCTCGGGGGACAGGCAGACTGAAGCTTTCTTT.

Sample share makes this clonotype medium-sized (0.01 to 0.1%). Since it is a stray read in a library aimed at alpha chains, this beta chain has a size that is not meaningful. This rearrangement joins TRBV20-1 to TRBJ2-2, with 11 bases aligning to TRBD1. The CDR3 sequence is 14 residues long. CDR1 and CDR2 from the germline V gene are DFQATT and SNEGSKA (reference sequence). Trimming cost V 5 bases and J 5 bases; bases outside gene matches: 4. The CDR3 nucleotides read TGCAGTGCTCCGGACAGGGGGCTTACCGGGGAGCTGTTTTTT. Protein product: CSAPDRGLTGELFF.